This entry lists 5 T cell receptor beta chains sequenced from one sample in a study of blood T cell repertoires in COVID-19. The assay was immunoSEQ multiplex PCR, and TCRdb's table has in-frame clones only and misses some. The data hold some 300,000 clones, with under 90% observed a single time. Sequenced input: PBMCs or T cells enriched from blood (not recorded which). All receptors come from a woman in her 50s who had been exposed to COVID-19.

The chain carries TRBV11-2 and TRBJ1-1; D remains unclear. Germline CDR1 SGHAT, CDR2 FQNNGV. V gave up 5 bases and J gave up 3 bases, with 19 bases separating them. The CDR3 contains 16 residues. CDR3 bases: TGTGCCAGCAGCGCACGCGGCGTGGCTTCGGACACTGAAGCTTTCTTT. This encodes CASSARGVASDTEAFF.

The V call is TRBV18, the J call TRBJ1-1, with 7 bases that match TRBD1. V gave up 3 bases and J gave up 4 bases; unmatched junction bases: 5. The CDR3 length is 14 residues. Germline V lookup: CDR1 KGHSH, CDR2 LQKENI. CDR3 bases: TGTGCCAGCTCACCGACAGGGACGGCCACTGAAGCTTTCTTT. Translation: CASSPTGTATEAFF.

The chain has TRBV6-5 and TRBJ2-2; 7 bases fit TRBD1. Trimming removed 6 bases from V and 6 bases from J; junction bases left unmatched: 4. This CDR3 is 13 amino acids long. Germline assignment: CDR1 MNHEY and CDR2 SVGAGI. The CDR3 DNA follows: TGTGCCAGCAGCGCGACAGGGCCCGGGGAGCTGTTTTTT. This translates into CASSATGPGELFF.

The chain carries TRBV2 and TRBJ1-2; 8 bases are a match to TRBD1. The V gene's germline CDR1 is SNHLY and CDR2 FYNNEI. The CDR3 is 14 amino acids. V was clipped by 6 bases and J by 0 bases; unmatched bases: 3. Here the CDR3 reads CASRPTGANYGYTF. As DNA, the CDR3 is TGTGCCAGCAGGCCGACAGGGGCTAACTATGGCTACACCTTC. Based on the CDR3 plus reference TRBV2 and TRBJ1-2, the full variable domain is EPEVTQTPSHQVTQMGQEVILRCVPISNHLYFYWYRQILGQKVEFLVSFYNNEISEKSEIFDDQFSVERPDGSNFTLKIRSTKLEDSAMYFCASRPTGANYGYTFGSGTRLTVV.

The V and J genes are TRBV28 and TRBJ2-4; 10 bases fit TRBD2. This CDR3 contains 13 residues. Per germline, CDR1 MDHEN and CDR2 SYDVKM. The CDR3 DNA reads as TGTGCTGGGGGGCTAGCGGGGGAAAACATTCAGTACTTC. It encodes CAGGLAGENIQYF.